These T cell receptor beta chains were read from a single sample in a study of shared clonotypes between healthy human individuals. Sequencing used immunoSEQ multiplex PCR; TCRdb keeps in-frame clones, though not all of them. This repertoire shows around 1.4 million clones, just under 99% found once; its top ten account for 0.36%. Sequencing was performed on naive CD4+ T cells sorted from blood. These receptors were obtained from a man aged 25-45 years in good health. The CDR3 runs from the conserved cysteine through the conserved F or W. The order of the fields is D gene, clone size, J gene, V gene, CDR3 protein, CDR3 DNA. The D gene is left open where the match is weak. Some rows mark clone size as missing; the rest say once, few, many or name a class of expanded clone.

d_gene: .; abundance: .; j_gene: TRBJ2-7; v_gene: TRBV7-2; CDR3aa: CASSLGTLEQYF; CDR3nt: TGTGCCAGCAGCCTCGGGACTCTCGAGCAGTACTTC
d_gene: .; abundance: .; j_gene: TRBJ2-3; v_gene: TRBV2; CDR3aa: CARTQPSTDTQYF; CDR3nt: TGTGCCAGAACACAGCCCAGCACAGATACGCAGTATTTT
d_gene: TRBD2; abundance: .; j_gene: TRBJ2-1; v_gene: TRBV20-1; CDR3aa: CSAGPSGRPFF; CDR3nt: TGCAGTGCTGGCCCTAGCGGGAGACCGTTCTTC
d_gene: .; abundance: .; j_gene: TRBJ2-3; v_gene: TRBV19; CDR3aa: CASTNRGKSTDTQYF; CDR3nt: TGTGCCAGTACTAATAGGGGGAAGAGCACAGATACGCAGTATTTT
d_gene: .; abundance: once; j_gene: TRBJ2-7; v_gene: TRBV11-2; CDR3aa: CASSPLGVGEQYF; CDR3nt: TGTGCCAGCAGCCCCCTGGGGGTGGGCGAGCAGTACTTC
d_gene: TRBD1; abundance: .; j_gene: TRBJ1-2; v_gene: TRBV15; CDR3aa: CATSSRTGVRGYTF; CDR3nt: TGTGCCACCAGCAGTCGGACAGGGGTGCGCGGCTACACCTTC
d_gene: .; abundance: .; j_gene: TRBJ2-7; v_gene: TRBV25-1; CDR3aa: CASSERYRGEQYF; CDR3nt: TGTGCCAGCAGTGAGCGCTACCGAGGGGAGCAGTACTTC
d_gene: .; abundance: .; j_gene: TRBJ1-2; v_gene: TRBV9; CDR3aa: CASSVGSDGGSVYGYTF; CDR3nt: TGTGCCAGCAGCGTTGGCTCGGACGGTGGAAGCGTATATGGCTACACCTTC
d_gene: TRBD1; abundance: .; j_gene: TRBJ1-2; v_gene: TRBV19; CDR3aa: CASSTTGGTSYGYTF; CDR3nt: TGTGCCAGTAGTACGACAGGGGGCACGTCTTATGGCTACACCTTC
d_gene: .; abundance: .; j_gene: TRBJ2-3; v_gene: TRBV9; CDR3aa: CASSVGRGGRSTDTQYF; CDR3nt: TGTGCCAGCAGCGTCGGTCGCGGCGGCAGGTCAACAGATACGCAGTATTTT
d_gene: .; abundance: once; j_gene: TRBJ2-2; v_gene: TRBV7-9; CDR3aa: CASSSPGLGDTGELFF; CDR3nt: TGTGCCAGCAGCTCCCCTGGTCTTGGGGACACCGGGGAGCTGTTTTTT
d_gene: .; abundance: .; j_gene: TRBJ2-7; v_gene: TRBV19; CDR3aa: CASSILGSTYEQYF; CDR3nt: TGTGCCAGTAGTATTCTGGGCAGCACCTACGAGCAGTACTTC
d_gene: TRBD1; abundance: once; j_gene: TRBJ1-2; v_gene: TRBV7-3; CDR3aa: CASSPRGGQGYTF; CDR3nt: TGTGCCAGCAGCCCCAGGGGGGGGCAGGGCTACACCTTC
d_gene: TRBD1; abundance: .; j_gene: TRBJ2-7; v_gene: TRBV9; CDR3aa: CASSVSPGDRGFNF; CDR3nt: TGTGCCAGCAGCGTCTCCCCCGGGGACAGGGGTTTTAACTTC
d_gene: .; abundance: .; j_gene: TRBJ1-1; v_gene: TRBV18; CDR3aa: CASSPKGGDEAFF; CDR3nt: TGTGCCAGCTCACCGAAAGGGGGAGATGAAGCTTTCTTT